These 22 T cell receptor beta chains came from one sample sequenced in a study of cytomegalovirus exposure and HLA in healthy donors. With 60 Vbeta and 13 Jbeta primers, the PCR was carried out. The protocol was immunoSEQ multiplex PCR, while the TCRdb copy is restricted to in-frame clones and leaves out a portion. This table has about 190,000 clones, approximately 80% appearing once. Material for sequencing was PBMCs. Receptors were obtained from a woman aged 18-29 years in good health and CMV-seropositive.

This chain links TRBV4-2 with TRBJ1-1; D ambiguous. V lost 1 base and J 0 bases, leaving 6 bases between the germline ends. CDR3 size: 14 residues. From germline, CDR1 is LGHNA and CDR2 YNFKEQ. CDR3 nucleotide sequence: TGTGCCAGCAGCCAAGGGGAGTTGAACACTGAAGCTTTCTTT. This gives the protein CASSQGELNTEAFF.

This chain connects TRBV10-1 to TRBJ2-1; 8 bases fit TRBD2. CDR3 size: 16 residues. Germline V gene lookup returns CDR1 WNHNN and CDR2 SYGVQD (reference sequence). V shed 3 bases, J shed 4 bases, and the junction held 8 bases outside the gene matches. This CDR3 is CASSEWLSGGYNEQFF. The DNA of the CDR3 is TGCGCCAGCAGTGAATGGCTAAGCGGGGGATACAATGAGCAGTTCTTC.

This sequence joins TRBV6-4 and TRBJ1-1; D is unresolved. Trimming took off 5 bases at V and 1 base at J, with 8 bases between the two ends. In germline, CDR1 is MRHNA, CDR2 SNTAGT. This CDR3 is built from 13 residues. The CDR3 DNA follows: TGTGCCAGCAGTTCAGGATCGAACACTGAAGCTTTCTTT. This gives the protein CASSSGSNTEAFF.

The V gene is TRBV28, the J gene TRBJ2-3, with D possibly TRBD2 on 5 matching bases. The CDR3 has 15 residues. Per the germline V gene, CDR1 is MDHEN and CDR2 is SYDVKM. Trimming took 5 bases from V and 2 from J, leaving 14 bases between them. In DNA form, the CDR3 reads TGTGCCAGCAGTCCGGGGTCGGAACACACAGATACGCAGTATTTT. Translating it yields CASSPGSEHTDTQYF.

This clone was counted between two and nine times. This chain connects TRBV5-6 to TRBJ1-1; D gene uncertain. The length of the CDR3 is 14 residues. The germline V and J ends were trimmed by 4 bases and 4 bases, with 14 bases remaining between them. The germline gives CDR1 SGHDT, CDR2 YYEEEE. CDR3 region: CASSPPYGGTEAFF. The CDR3 DNA sequence: TGTGCCAGCAGCCCCCCCTATGGTGGCACTGAAGCTTTCTTT.

The V and J genes are TRBV2 and TRBJ2-3, with D perhaps TRBD2 (7 bases). The CDR3 runs 15 residues. Germline V lookup: CDR1 SNHLY, CDR2 FYNNEI. Trimming shortened V by 1 base and J by 3 bases, and 11 bases separated the two germline ends. The CDR3 DNA is TGTGCCAGCAGTGAAGGGGGGGGGCGGACAGATACGCAGTATTTT. It is translated as CASSEGGGRTDTQYF.

V and J are TRBV11-1 and TRBJ1-2; D is unresolved. The germline gives CDR1 SGHAT, CDR2 FQDESV (reference sequence). This CDR3 is built from 13 residues. Trimming took off 4 bases at V and 2 bases at J, with 8 bases between the two ends. The CDR3 sequence: CASSSRGNYGYTF. The CDR3 DNA reads as TGTGCCAGCAGCTCCAGAGGAAACTATGGCTACACCTTC.

The V call is TRBV7-9, the J call TRBJ2-7; TRBD2 aligns across 11 bases. The CDR3 extends over 14 amino acids. With V trimmed by 7 bases and J by 2 bases, 4 bases remained unmatched. Germline CDR1 SEHNR, CDR2 FQNEAQ (reference sequence). CDR3 sequence reads: CASKTSGAPYEQYF. CDR3 sequence (DNA): TGTGCCAGCAAGACTAGCGGGGCGCCCTACGAGCAGTACTTC.

The chain recombines TRBV2 with TRBJ2-3; D possibly corresponds to TRBD1 (5 bases). CDR1 and CDR2 from the germline V gene are SNHLY and FYNNEI. This CDR3 contains 15 residues. The V and J ends lost 1 base and 0 bases respectively, with 8 bases between them. The CDR3 bases are TGTGCCAGCAGTGAAGGGACAACTAGCACAGATACGCAGTATTTT. Its protein is CASSEGTTSTDTQYF.

The CDR3: CASSLSGAGEQETQYF. The CDR3 DNA sequence: TGTGCCAGCAGCCTCTCGGGAGCGGGGGAACAAGAGACCCAGTACTTC. The rearrangement joins TRBV5-4 to TRBJ2-5; 8 nucleotides agree with TRBD2. Germline-derived CDR1 and CDR2 are SGHNT and YYREEE (reference sequence). This CDR3 contains 16 residues. V was clipped by 4 bases and J by 2 bases; unmatched bases: 10. The variable domain in full, with the rest retrieved from reference TRBV5-4 and TRBJ2-5, is ETGVTQSPTHLIKTRGQQVTLRCSSQSGHNTVSWYQQALGQGPQFIFQYYREEENGRGNFPPRFSGLQFPNYSSELNVNALELDDSALYLCASSLSGAGEQETQYFGPGTRLLVL.

About this clone: The junction departs from the called germline gene at one end, perhaps through a read error. The rearrangement uses TRBV6-1 and TRBJ2-4; D unclear. Germline loops: CDR1 MNHNS, CDR2 SASEGT. The CDR3 runs to 15 residues. The chain's CDR3 is CASSEWVGARNIQYF. The CDR3 nucleotides are TGTGCCAGCAGTGAATGGGTGGGCGCCAGAAACATTCAGTACTTC.

The J gene is TRBJ2-1, the V gene TRBV2, with TRBD2 identical over 9 bases. The CDR3 has 14 residues. Germline lookup yields CDR1 SNHLY and CDR2 FYNNEI. The V and J ends lost 5 bases and 4 bases, in that order; junction bases with no gene match: 3. CDR3 amino acids: CASSLAGPYNEQFF. The CDR3 coding sequence is TGTGCCAGCAGTCTAGCGGGACCTTACAATGAGCAGTTCTTC.

The chain has TRBV7-9 and TRBJ1-4; D not resolved. The V end lost 3 bases, the J end lost 0 bases, and 5 bases lay between the germline ends. Germline lookup yields CDR1 SEHNR and CDR2 FQNEAQ (reference sequence). This CDR3 comprises 14 residues. The CDR3 bases are TGTGCCAGCAGCTTCATAGCAACTAATGAAAAACTGTTTTTT. Its protein product is CASSFIATNEKLFF.

The chain uses TRBV5-5 and TRBJ1-1, with a tentative D call TRBD1 (5 bases). Germline V gene sequence: CDR1 SGHKS, CDR2 YYEKEE (reference sequence). The CDR3 has 14 amino acids. Trimming took 3 bases from V and 6 from J, leaving 15 bases between them. In DNA form, the CDR3 reads TGTGCCAGCAGCTCTCTGTGGAGGGGTGCTGAAGCTTTCTTT. It encodes CASSSLWRGAEAFF. Full variable domain (remainder filled in from reference TRBV5-5 and TRBJ1-1): DAGVTQSPTHLIKTRGQQVTLRCSPISGHKSVSWYQQVLGQGPQFIFQYYEKEERGRGNFPDRFSARQFPNYSSELNVNALLLGDSALYLCASSSLWRGAEAFFGQGTRLTVV.

This CDR3 is CASSRTQGADSTQYF. Written as DNA, the CDR3 is TGTGCCAGTAGCAGAACACAGGGCGCAGATAGCACCCAGTACTTC. The J gene is TRBJ2-5, the V gene TRBV19, with TRBD1 as a possible D gene (6 bases). There are 15 residues in the CDR3. Germline V lookup: CDR1 LNHDA, CDR2 SQIVND (reference sequence). V was cut by 6 bases and J by 8 bases, with 22 bases left in between.

This clone was recorded a few times. The chain couples TRBV7-2 to TRBJ2-3; the D gene is possibly TRBD2 (5 bases). CDR3 size: 13 residues. The germline CDR1 and CDR2 sequences are SGHTA and FQGNSA. Trimming left V 6 bases short and J 6 bases short, with 13 bases between. In DNA form, the CDR3 reads TGTGCCAGCAGAGCAACTAGTTTTGATACGCAGTATTTT. Its protein product is CASRATSFDTQYF.

V is TRBV19 and J is TRBJ2-5; 15 bases align to TRBD2. The CDR3 consists of 17 residues. CDR1 is LNHDA and CDR2 is SQIVND in the germline V gene (reference sequence). Trimming cost V 1 base and J 4 bases; bases outside gene matches: 4. CDR3 DNA: TGTGCCAGTAGTATAGGGACTAGCGGGGGGGCAAGAGAGACCCAGTACTTC. Protein product: CASSIGTSGGARETQYF.

Only a few counts were recorded for this clone. V is TRBV28 and J is TRBJ2-1; a possible D gene is TRBD1 (6 bases). Trimming stripped 2 bases from V and 1 base from J, with 9 bases between. This CDR3 has 15 amino acids. The germline V gene encodes CDR1 MDHEN and CDR2 SYDVKM. In DNA, the CDR3 is TGTGCCAGCAGTTTACAGGGGTATTCCTACAATGAGCAGTTCTTC. It specifies CASSLQGYSYNEQFF.

The chain employs TRBV5-6 and TRBJ2-2, with 13 bases identical to TRBD2. The germline V gene has CDR1 SGHDT and CDR2 YYEEEE. Germline trimming cut 0 bases from V and 5 bases from J; bases unmatched to any gene: 4. The CDR3 totals 17 residues. The CDR3 is CASSLASTSGGTGELFF. The CDR3 nucleotides are TGTGCCAGCAGCTTGGCATCGACTAGCGGGGGGACCGGGGAGCTGTTTTTT.

The chain employs TRBV6-1 and TRBJ1-6; D call uncertain. Germline values: CDR1 MNHNS, CDR2 SASEGT. The CDR3 is made up of 14 amino acids. Trimming took 1 base from V and 7 from J, leaving 8 bases between them. This chain's CDR3 is CASSEGRLNSPLHF. CDR3 bases: TGTGCCAGCAGTGAAGGCAGGCTAAATTCACCCCTCCACTTT.

In DNA, the CDR3 is TGTGCCAGCAGCGCCACGACAGGGGCCATCTACAATGAGCAGTTCTTC. Translation: CASSATTGAIYNEQFF. This chain joins TRBV7-9 and TRBJ2-1, with 8 bases lining up with TRBD1. Germline trimming cut 5 bases from V and 3 bases from J; bases unmatched to any gene: 9. The CDR3 length is 16 residues. Germline CDR1 SEHNR, CDR2 FQNEAQ (reference sequence). The full variable domain, its missing parts supplied by reference TRBV7-9 and TRBJ2-1, is DTGVSQNPRHKITKRGQNVTFRCDPISEHNRLYWYRQTLGQGPEFLTYFQNEAQLEKSRLLSDRFSAERPKGSFSTLEIQRTEQGDSAMYLCASSATTGAIYNEQFFGPGTRLTVL.

CDR3 nucleotides: TGTGCCAGCAGGGACAGCCCTCAATCAGATACGCAGTATTTT. Translated: CASRDSPQSDTQYF. This chain connects TRBV6-1 to TRBJ2-3, with D possibly being TRBD1 (6 bases). This CDR3 is 14 amino acids long. The germline CDR1 and CDR2 sequences are MNHNS and SASEGT. With 6 bases removed from V and 4 bases from J, the gap between germline ends came to 14 bases.